The 20 T cell receptor beta chains presented below share a single source sample, sequenced in a study of T cells in Graves' hyperthyroidism and ophthalmopathy. What was amplified from RNA transcripts were TCR beta CDR3 regions. A set of HTBI primers served as the primers for a first-round RT-PCR of the TCR CDR3. TCRdb passed the multiplex PCR reads through MiXCR, listing each CDR3 protein once. The data contain more than 600,000 distinct CDR3 sequences, over 15% of them seen just once; the ten biggest clones take up approximately 8.4%. Sequencing was performed on blood. These receptors came from a man younger than 35 with Graves' hyperthyroidism.

On this clonotype: The junction does not match germline at one end; this may be a read error. The CDR3 nucleotides read TGTTCCAGCTCGGGCGACAGGGCTAGCTCCTACGAGCAGTACTTC. This sequence encodes CSSSGDRASSYEQYF. The V and J genes are TRBV28 and TRBJ2-7; 7 bases are a match to TRBD1. The CDR3 extends over 15 amino acids. The V gene's germline CDR1 is MDHEN and CDR2 SYDVKM.

This clonotype appeared a few times. The chain has TRBV12-3 or TRBV12-4 and TRBJ1-5, with a weak D call TRBD1 (6 bases). V lost 0 bases and J 4 bases, leaving 13 bases between the germline ends. There are 16 residues in the CDR3. The CDR3 nucleotides read TGTGCCAGCAGTTTAGCCCGACAGGCGGGAAATCAGCCCCAGCATTTT. This sequence encodes CASSLARQAGNQPQHF.

There are a few counts of this clonotype. CDR3 region: CASSLASGSAREAFF. The CDR3 DNA sequence: TGCGCCAGCAGCTTGGCTTCCGGGTCGGCTCGTGAAGCTTTCTTT. J is TRBJ1-1 and V is TRBV5-1; unclear D gene. The length of the CDR3 is 15 residues. V was trimmed by 0 bases and J by 7 bases, leaving 16 bases between them. Germline CDR1 is SGHRS and CDR2 is YFSETQ.

This chain uses TRBV9 with TRBJ2-5, with 10 bases fitting TRBD2. The length of the CDR3 is 16 residues. Germline V gives CDR1 SGDLS, CDR2 YYNGEE. V lost 3 bases to trimming and J lost 3 bases; unmatched junction nucleotides: 8. DNA of the CDR3: TGTGCCAGCAGCGCCGACCTAGCGGGAGTCGAAGAGACCCAGTACTTC. Its translation is CASSADLAGVEETQYF.

A word on this clonotype: One end of the junction is discordant with germline, which a read error may explain. This chain joins TRBV5-5 and TRBJ2-7; 8 bases match TRBD2. This CDR3 region has 16 residues. CDR1 and CDR2 (germline): SGHKS, YYEKEE (reference sequence). The CDR3 sequence: CASSLGGEAGAAEQYF. DNA of the CDR3: TGCGCCAGCAGCTTGGGAGGGGAAGCGGGAGCTGCCGAGCAGTACTTC.

The chain recombines TRBV5-1 with TRBJ1-4, with 7 bases fitting TRBD1. The germline V gene has CDR1 SGHRS and CDR2 YFSETQ. Trimming took 6 bases from V and 0 from J; bases not matched to a gene: 5. CDR3 length equals 15 residues. The CDR3 region has the DNA TGCGCCAGCATTAACAGGGGACCAACTAATGAAAAACTGTTTTTT. It codes for CASINRGPTNEKLFF.

The gene calls are TRBV7-2 and TRBJ1-6, with D maybe TRBD1 (5 bases). The CDR3 sequence is 17 residues long. V was cut by 0 bases and J by 9 bases, with 18 bases left in between. Germline V gives CDR1 SGHTA, CDR2 FQGNSA. CDR3 nucleotide sequence: TGTGCCAGCAGCTTAGCTTTTCGGGACGTGGCGGGTTCACCCCTCCACTTT. Its translation: CASSLAFRDVAGSPLHF.

In its sample, this clonotype was seen many times. The chain carries TRBV28 and TRBJ2-3; no reliable D call. The CDR3 runs to 14 residues. Trimming took off 3 bases at V and 0 bases at J, with 7 bases between the two ends. The germline V gene encodes CDR1 MDHEN and CDR2 SYDVKM. The DNA of the CDR3 is TGTGCCAGCAGTTTGACGCTAAGCACAGATACGCAGTATTTT. Its translation: CASSLTLSTDTQYF.

In this sample, this clonotype turned up a few times. The chain joins TRBV12-3 or TRBV12-4 to TRBJ1-2; maybe TRBD1 (5 bases). The V end was cut by 5 bases, the J end by 2 bases, with 15 bases between. The CDR3 runs 15 residues. The CDR3 loop reads CASSTLGVSNYGYTF. As DNA, the CDR3 is TGTGCCAGCAGTACCCTAGGGGTGTCAAACTATGGCTACACCTTC.

This clonotype has ten or more counts. V usage is TRBV7-9 and J usage is TRBJ2-7, with 9 bases identical to TRBD1. Looked up from germline, CDR1 is SEHNR and CDR2 is FQNEAQ (reference sequence). The CDR3 contains 15 residues. The V gene end was trimmed by 5 bases and the J gene end by 5 bases; junction bases not matched to a gene: 10. CDR3 sequence: CASSPPGQGADEQYF. The CDR3 DNA follows: TGTGCCAGCAGCCCGCCGGGACAGGGAGCAGACGAGCAGTACTTC.

At least ten counts were recorded for this clonotype. The chain uses TRBV28 and TRBJ2-1; D gene unclear. Between the trimmed V and J ends, which lost 2 bases and 2 bases, there was a span of 10 bases. This CDR3 region has 15 residues. Germline V gene data show CDR1 as MDHEN and CDR2 as SYDVKM. CDR3 residues: CASSLKSRTYNEQFF. CDR3 nucleotide sequence: TGTGCCAGCAGTTTAAAAAGTCGGACCTACAATGAGCAGTTCTTC. The whole variable domain, remainder taken from reference TRBV28 and TRBJ2-1, is DVKVTQSSRYLVKRTGEKVFLECVQDMDHENMFWYRQDPGLGLRLIYFSYDVKMKEKGDIPEGYSVSREKKERFSLILESASTNQTSMYLCASSLKSRTYNEQFFGPGTRLTVL.

This clonotype showed up just a few times. The J gene is TRBJ2-1, the V gene TRBV6-1; a weak D match, TRBD2 (5 bases). The CDR3 is 14 amino acids. CDR1 and CDR2 from the germline V gene are MNHNS and SASEGT. The V end lost 1 base, the J end lost 9 bases, and 13 bases lay between the germline ends. The CDR3 loop reads CASSEVVGAPEQFF. The CDR3 DNA is TGTGCCAGCAGTGAAGTAGTGGGAGCCCCTGAGCAGTTCTTC.

This clonotype was recorded at least ten times. The chain combines TRBV28 with TRBJ2-7; TRBD1 or TRBD2 may be the D gene (5 bases each). V was trimmed by 8 bases and J by 5 bases, leaving 13 bases between them. In germline, CDR1 is MDHEN, CDR2 SYDVKM. The CDR3 totals 12 residues. The CDR3 DNA follows: TGTGCCAGCGGGGACGTCCCCCACGAGCAGTACTTC. It yields the protein CASGDVPHEQYF. The variable domain in full, with the rest retrieved from reference TRBV28 and TRBJ2-7, is DVKVTQSSRYLVKRTGEKVFLECVQDMDHENMFWYRQDPGLGLRLIYFSYDVKMKEKGDIPEGYSVSREKKERFSLILESASTNQTSMYLCASGDVPHEQYFGPGTRLTVT.

This sequence joins TRBV4-1 and TRBJ1-5; D gene ambiguous. The CDR3 has 14 amino acids. V lost 1 base to trimming and J lost 3 bases, with 7 bases between them. Germline V gives CDR1 MGHRA, CDR2 YSYEKL. The CDR3 DNA is TGCGCCAGCAGCCAAGCCCTTTCCAATCAGCCCCAGCATTTT. Translating gives CASSQALSNQPQHF.

This clonotype was recorded at least ten times. The chain couples TRBV6-2 or TRBV6-3 to TRBJ2-3; D not certain. Trimming took off 5 bases at V and 3 bases at J, with 9 bases between the two ends. CDR1 and CDR2 from the germline V gene are MNHEY and SVGEGT. This CDR3 has 13 amino acids. CDR3 nucleotide sequence: TGTGCCAGCAGTGTTACGGAGACAGATACGCAGTATTTT. Amino acid sequence: CASSVTETDTQYF.

This clonotype was picked up a small number of times. The chain joins TRBV7-9 to TRBJ1-5; 7 bases match TRBD1. Trimming removed 1 base from V and 1 base from J; junction bases left unmatched: 7. Germline assignment: CDR1 SEHNR and CDR2 FQNEAQ (reference sequence). This CDR3 has 17 residues. CDR3 sequence reads: CASSLGGQGVSNQPQHF. DNA of the CDR3: TGTGCCAGCAGCTTAGGGGGTCAGGGGGTGAGCAATCAGCCCCAGCATTTT. The full variable domain, its missing parts supplied by reference TRBV7-9 and TRBJ1-5, is DTGVSQNPRHKITKRGQNVTFRCDPISEHNRLYWYRQTLGQGPEFLTYFQNEAQLEKSRLLSDRFSAERPKGSFSTLEIQRTEQGDSAMYLCASSLGGQGVSNQPQHFGDGTRLSIL.

This clonotype was seen repeatedly, ten times or more. The chain uses TRBV7-9 and TRBJ2-3, with 10 bases fitting TRBD1. CDR1 and CDR2 from the germline V gene are SEHNR and FQNEAQ (reference sequence). The CDR3 runs 12 residues. V shed 9 bases, J shed 5 bases, and the junction held 2 bases outside the gene matches. In nucleotides, the CDR3 is TGTGCCAGTCGGACAGGGGGAGATACGCAGTATTTT. Amino acid sequence: CASRTGGDTQYF.

This clonotype was observed a handful of times. The chain links TRBV2 to TRBJ2-7; possible D gene TRBD1, 6 bases. The germline gives CDR1 SNHLY, CDR2 FYNNEI. The V and J ends lost 6 bases and 9 bases respectively, with 15 bases between them. CDR3 size: 12 residues. CDR3 loop: CASSTGTPGQYF. CDR3 DNA: TGTGCCAGCAGCACCGGGACACCCGGGCAGTACTTC.

This clonotype was observed at least ten times. The rearrangement joins TRBV7-9 to TRBJ2-7; D assignment may be TRBD1 or TRBD2 (5 bases each). Germline V gives CDR1 SEHNR, CDR2 FQNEAQ (reference sequence). V was shortened by 1 base and J by 3 bases, with 16 bases between the two germline ends. This CDR3 is 16 amino acids long. The CDR3 is CASSLGDALISYEQYF. The CDR3 bases are TGTGCCAGCAGCTTAGGGGACGCACTCATTAGCTACGAGCAGTACTTC.

Many counts were recorded for this clonotype. The chain employs TRBV2 and TRBJ2-5; D unresolved. Germline CDR1 SNHLY, CDR2 FYNNEI. The CDR3 runs 13 residues. Trimming took 3 bases from V and 5 from J, leaving 10 bases between them. The CDR3 sequence: CASSDDGRETQYF. For the CDR3, the DNA is TGTGCCAGCAGTGATGATGGGCGGGAGACCCAGTACTTC.